The 7 T cell receptor beta chains below come from one sample, sequenced in a study of molecular identifiers for immune sequencing clone quantification. TCRdb used MiXCR to reprocess the PCR reads, holding one entry per CDR3 protein. The sample has some 100,000 distinct CDR3 sequences, around 20% seen once. The material sequenced was naive CD8+ T cells from blood, with Jurkat cell RNA spiked in. Subset of the sample: FACS-sorted CD8+CD4-CCR7+CD45RA+ naive T cells. These receptors originate from a human donor in good health. Some libraries in this study had Jurkat cell RNA spiked in.

Ten or more counts support this clonotype. V usage is TRBV7-9 and J usage is TRBJ2-2; TRBD2 agrees at 11 bases. Germline V lookup: CDR1 SEHNR, CDR2 FQNEAQ (reference sequence). This CDR3 has 17 residues. Unmatched junction bases numbered 9, after V lost 6 bases and J lost 3 bases. CDR3 residues: CASSHMLAGGDTGELFF. CDR3 coding DNA: TGTGCCAGCAGTCACATGCTAGCGGGAGGTGACACCGGGGAGCTGTTTTTT.

The rearrangement links TRBV20-1 to TRBJ2-1, with D tentatively TRBD1 or TRBD2 (5 bases each). CDR1 is DFQATT and CDR2 is SNEGSKA in the germline V gene (reference sequence). The CDR3 totals 11 residues. The V and J ends lost 3 bases and 7 bases respectively, with 7 bases between them. CDR3 in amino acids: CSARWGNEQFF. In DNA form, the CDR3 reads TGCAGTGCTAGGTGGGGGAATGAGCAGTTCTTC.

The table lists this clonotype with a few counts. Possible read error: a much larger clone is one base away. V is TRBV6-5 and J is TRBJ2-3; D gene uncertain. The CDR3 extends over 13 amino acids. The germline V gene encodes CDR1 MNHEY and CDR2 SVGAGI. The V end lost 8 bases, the J end lost 8 bases, and 17 bases lay between the germline ends. The CDR3 loop reads CASGPSVSITQYF. CDR3 coding DNA: TGTGCCAGCGGTCCCTCCGTGTCGATTACGCAGTATTTT.

Regarding this clonotype: A much larger clone lies a single base off, so this may be a read error. The chain is built from TRBV6-5 and TRBJ1-1; no firm D call. Germline V gene data show CDR1 as MNHEY and CDR2 as SVGAGI. Trimming pared 8 bases from V and 4 bases from J, leaving 14 bases between. This CDR3 has 13 residues. The CDR3 sequence is CASGPTDCTEAFF. CDR3 in DNA: TGTGCCAGCGGCCCGACGGATTGCACTGAAGCTTTCTTT.

This clonotype showed up many times. The chain combines TRBV29-1 with TRBJ2-7; no clear D. The V end lost 0 bases, the J end lost 3 bases, and 21 bases lay between the germline ends. This CDR3 spans 17 amino acids. CDR1 SQVTM and CDR2 ANQGSEA come from the germline V gene. The CDR3 reads CSVEDPGSAGPLYEQYF. CDR3 sequence (DNA): TGCAGCGTTGAAGATCCCGGTAGTGCAGGCCCTCTCTACGAGCAGTACTTC.

This clonotype showed up just a few times. One base away lies a much larger clone, so this may be a sequencing read error. Written as DNA, the CDR3 is TGTGCCAGCAGCTTACCCCCCTACAATGAGCGGTTCTTC. Amino acids: CASSLPPYNERFF. V and J are TRBV13 and TRBJ2-1; D remains unclear. Per the germline V gene, CDR1 is PRHDT and CDR2 is FYEKMQ (reference sequence). The CDR3 sequence is 13 residues long.

Regarding this clonotype: This may arise from a read error, as a much more abundant clone is one base away. The chain carries TRBV24-1 and TRBJ2-7, with D perhaps matching TRBD2 (6 bases). Trimming stripped 9 bases from V and 0 bases from J, with 14 bases between. Germline loops: CDR1 KGHDR, CDR2 SFDVKD. The CDR3 totals 14 residues. CDR3 loop: CATDLATNSYEQYF. The CDR3 bases are TGTGCCACCGATCTAGCGACCAACTCCTACGAGCAGTACTTC.